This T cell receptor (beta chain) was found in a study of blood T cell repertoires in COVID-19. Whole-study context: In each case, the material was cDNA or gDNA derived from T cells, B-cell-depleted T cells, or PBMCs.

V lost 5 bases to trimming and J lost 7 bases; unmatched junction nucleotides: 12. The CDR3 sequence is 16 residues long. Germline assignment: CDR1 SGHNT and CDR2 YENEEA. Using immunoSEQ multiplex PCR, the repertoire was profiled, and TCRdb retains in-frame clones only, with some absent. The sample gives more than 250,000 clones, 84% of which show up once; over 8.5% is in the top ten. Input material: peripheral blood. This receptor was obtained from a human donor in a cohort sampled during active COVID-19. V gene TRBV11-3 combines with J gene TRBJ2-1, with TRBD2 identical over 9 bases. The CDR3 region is CASSLVSSGRKNEQFF. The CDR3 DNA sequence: TGTGCCAGCAGCCTAGTGTCCAGCGGGAGGAAGAATGAGCAGTTCTTC.